The present T cell receptor beta chain was sequenced within a study of blood T cell repertoires in COVID-19. About the research overall: From the United States, Italy and Spain came samples of acute and convalescent COVID-19. The cDNA or gDNA used as material had been derived from T cells, B-cell-depleted T cells, or PBMCs.

Original processing notes: From reference gene primer amplification, estimates of nucleated cell counts were derived. Profiled with immunoSEQ multiplex PCR; TCRdb holds only in-frame clones, not every one. That table furnishes V, J and clone size, whereas the DNA furnished D and trimming. The sample carries 200,000 to 250,000 clones, approximately 88% recorded once. The V gene lost 3 bases and the J gene lost 5 bases, with 19 bases spanning the gap. CDR3 length: 17 residues. Germline assignment: CDR1 MDHEN and CDR2 SYDVKM. The chain has TRBV28 and TRBJ2-2; D is possibly TRBD2 (5 bases). Sequenced sample: peripheral blood. The receptor's source is a man between 60 and 75 years old who had recovered from COVID-19. In DNA form, the CDR3 reads TGTGCCAGCAGTTTGGACCCGATCGGGGTAATTACCGGGGAGCTGTTTTTT. It yields the protein CASSLDPIGVITGELFF.